This is a list of T cell receptor beta chains from one sample in a study of shared clonotypes between healthy human individuals. Data came from immunoSEQ multiplex PCR; TCRdb stores just in-frame clones and leaves some out. The sample holds about 110,000 clones, roughly 70% seen once. The sequencing sample was made of memory CD8+ T cells sorted from blood. The source of these receptors is a young woman in good health. Each CDR3 is given with its conserved first and last residue. The D gene is left open where the match is weak. Size tells how often a clone was seen (once, few, many) or the class of an expanded clone, and some rows leave it out.

d_call,clone_size,j_call,v_call,cdr3_aa,cdr3_nt
.,.,TRBJ2-7,TRBV7-9,CASQKGYEQYF,TGTGCCAGCCAAAAAGGGTACGAGCAGTACTTC
TRBD2,.,TRBJ2-1,TRBV19,CASSTREDISNEQFF,TGTGCCAGTAGCACCCGGGAGGATATATCCAATGAGCAGTTCTTC
.,.,TRBJ2-5,TRBV2,CATQEGQRETQYF,TGTGCCACCCAGGAGGGGCAGCGGGAGACCCAGTACTTC
TRBD2,.,TRBJ2-1,TRBV25-1,CASSGGAGDNEQFF,TGTGCCAGTTCTGGAGGGGCGGGAGACAATGAGCAGTTCTTC
.,.,TRBJ2-1,TRBV5-4,CASSLGSDEQFF,TGTGCCAGCAGCCTGGGTTCGGACGAGCAGTTCTTC
.,.,TRBJ2-1,TRBV15,CATSRSNTGEGNEQFF,TGTGCCACCAGCAGATCAAATACAGGGGAGGGCAATGAGCAGTTCTTC
TRBD1,few,TRBJ1-4,TRBV27,CASSGQGREKLFF,TGTGCCAGCTCCGGACAGGGCCGTGAAAAACTGTTTTTT
TRBD2,.,TRBJ2-7,TRBV28,CASSLWAGGPYEQYF,TGTGCCAGCAGTTTATGGGCGGGAGGGCCCTACGAGCAGTACTTC
.,.,TRBJ2-3,TRBV30,CAWSVQGGADTQYF,TGTGCCTGGAGTGTACAAGGGGGTGCAGATACGCAGTATTTT
TRBD1,.,TRBJ1-2,TRBV4-1,CASSQDNTGVGNGYTF,TGCGCCAGCAGCCAAGACAACACAGGGGTTGGGAATGGCTACACCTTC
TRBD2,.,TRBJ2-1,TRBV15,CATGRDGGNEQFF,TGTGCCACCGGGAGGGACGGAGGGAATGAGCAGTTCTTC
.,few,TRBJ2-7,TRBV2,CASERSNSESYEQYF,TGTGCCAGCGAAAGGAGTAATAGCGAATCCTACGAGCAGTACTTC
.,.,TRBJ1-4,TRBV19,CASSIAINHFNEKLFF,TGTGCCAGTAGTATTGCTATCAACCATTTTAATGAAAAACTGTTTTTT
TRBD1,few,TRBJ2-1,TRBV19,CASSKEDRSSYNEQFF,TGTGCCAGTAGTAAAGAGGACAGGAGCTCCTACAATGAGCAGTTCTTC
.,many,TRBJ1-2,TRBV7-2,CASSPSLYGYTF,TGTGCCAGCAGCCCATCCCTCTATGGCTACACCTTC
.,.,TRBJ2-5,TRBV25-1,CASSGALGENLETQYF,TGTGCCAGCAGTGGGGCCTTGGGGGAGAACTTGGAGACCCAGTACTTC